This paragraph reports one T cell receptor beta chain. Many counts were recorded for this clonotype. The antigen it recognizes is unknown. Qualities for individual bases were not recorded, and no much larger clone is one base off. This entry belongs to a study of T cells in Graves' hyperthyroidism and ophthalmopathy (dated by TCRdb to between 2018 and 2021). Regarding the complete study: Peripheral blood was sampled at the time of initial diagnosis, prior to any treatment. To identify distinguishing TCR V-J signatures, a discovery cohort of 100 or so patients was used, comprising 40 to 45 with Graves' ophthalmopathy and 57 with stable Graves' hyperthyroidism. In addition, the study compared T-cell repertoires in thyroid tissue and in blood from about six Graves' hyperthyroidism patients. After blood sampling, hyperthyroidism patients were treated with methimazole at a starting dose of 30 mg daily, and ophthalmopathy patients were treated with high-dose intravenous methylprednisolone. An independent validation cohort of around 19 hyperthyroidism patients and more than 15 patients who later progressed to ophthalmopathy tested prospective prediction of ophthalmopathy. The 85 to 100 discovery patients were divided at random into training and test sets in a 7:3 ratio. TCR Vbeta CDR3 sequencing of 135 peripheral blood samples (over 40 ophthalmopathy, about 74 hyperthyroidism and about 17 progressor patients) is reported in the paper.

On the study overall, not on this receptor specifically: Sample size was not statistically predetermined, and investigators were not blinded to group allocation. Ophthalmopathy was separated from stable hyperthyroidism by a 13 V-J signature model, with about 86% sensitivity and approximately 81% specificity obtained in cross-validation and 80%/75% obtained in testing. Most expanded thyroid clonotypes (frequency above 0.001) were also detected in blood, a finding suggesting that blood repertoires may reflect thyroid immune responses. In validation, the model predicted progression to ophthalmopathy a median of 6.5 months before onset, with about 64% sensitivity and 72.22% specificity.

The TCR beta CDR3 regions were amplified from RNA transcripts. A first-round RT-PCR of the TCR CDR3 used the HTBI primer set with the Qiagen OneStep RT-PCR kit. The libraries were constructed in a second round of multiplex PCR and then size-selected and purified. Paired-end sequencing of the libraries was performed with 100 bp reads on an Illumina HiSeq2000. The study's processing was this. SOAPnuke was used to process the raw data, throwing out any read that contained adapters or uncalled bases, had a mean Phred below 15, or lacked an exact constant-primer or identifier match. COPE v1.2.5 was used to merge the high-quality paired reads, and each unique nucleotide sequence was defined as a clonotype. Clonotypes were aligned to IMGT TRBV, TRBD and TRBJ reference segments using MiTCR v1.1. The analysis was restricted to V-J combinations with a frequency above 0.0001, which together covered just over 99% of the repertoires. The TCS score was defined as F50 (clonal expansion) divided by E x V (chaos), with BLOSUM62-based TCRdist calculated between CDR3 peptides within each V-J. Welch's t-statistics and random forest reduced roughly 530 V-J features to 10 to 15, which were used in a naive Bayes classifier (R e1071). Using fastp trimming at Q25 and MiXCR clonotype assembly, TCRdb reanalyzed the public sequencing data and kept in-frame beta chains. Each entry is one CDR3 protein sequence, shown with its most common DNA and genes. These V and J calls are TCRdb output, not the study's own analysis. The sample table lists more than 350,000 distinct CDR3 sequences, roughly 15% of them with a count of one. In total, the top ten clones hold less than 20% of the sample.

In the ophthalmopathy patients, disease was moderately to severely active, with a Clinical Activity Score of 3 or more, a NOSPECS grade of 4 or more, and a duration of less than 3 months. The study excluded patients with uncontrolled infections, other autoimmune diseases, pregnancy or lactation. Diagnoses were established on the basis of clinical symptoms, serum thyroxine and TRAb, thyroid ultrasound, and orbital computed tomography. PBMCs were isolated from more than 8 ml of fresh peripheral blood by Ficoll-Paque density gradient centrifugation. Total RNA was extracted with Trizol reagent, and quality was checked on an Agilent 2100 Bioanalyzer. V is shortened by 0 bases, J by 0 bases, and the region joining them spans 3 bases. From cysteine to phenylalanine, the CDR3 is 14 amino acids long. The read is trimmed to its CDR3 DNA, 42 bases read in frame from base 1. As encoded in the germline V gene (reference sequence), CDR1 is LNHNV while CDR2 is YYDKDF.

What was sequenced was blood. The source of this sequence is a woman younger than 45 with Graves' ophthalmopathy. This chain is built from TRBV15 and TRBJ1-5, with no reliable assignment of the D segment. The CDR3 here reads CATSRDSSNQPQHF. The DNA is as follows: TGTGCCACCAGCAGAGATTCTAGCAATCAGCCCCAGCATTTT. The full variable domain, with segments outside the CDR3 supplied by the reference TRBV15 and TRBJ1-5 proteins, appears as DAMVIQNPRYQVTQFGKPVTLSCSQTLNHNVMYWYQQKSSQAPKLLFHYYDKDFNNEADTPDNFQSRRPNTSFCFLDIRSPGLGDTAMYLCATSRDSSNQPQHFGDGTRLSIL.